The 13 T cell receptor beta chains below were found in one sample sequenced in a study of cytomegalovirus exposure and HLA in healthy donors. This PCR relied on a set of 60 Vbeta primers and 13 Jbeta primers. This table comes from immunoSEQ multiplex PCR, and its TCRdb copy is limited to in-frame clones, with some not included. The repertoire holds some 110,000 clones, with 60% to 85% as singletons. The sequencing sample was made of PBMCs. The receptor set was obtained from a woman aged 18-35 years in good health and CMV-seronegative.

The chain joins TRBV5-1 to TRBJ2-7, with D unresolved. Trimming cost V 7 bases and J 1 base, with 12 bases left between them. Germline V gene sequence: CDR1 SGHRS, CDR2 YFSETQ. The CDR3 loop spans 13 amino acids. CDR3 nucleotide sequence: TGCGCCAGCGCCGTTGCCGGGTCCTACGAGCAGTACTTC. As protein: CASAVAGSYEQYF.

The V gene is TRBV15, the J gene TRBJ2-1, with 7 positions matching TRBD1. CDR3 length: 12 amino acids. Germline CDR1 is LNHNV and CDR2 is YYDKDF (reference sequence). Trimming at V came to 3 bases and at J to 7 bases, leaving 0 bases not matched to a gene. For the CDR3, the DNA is TGTGCCACCAGCAGGACAGGGAATGAGCAGTTCTTC. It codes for CATSRTGNEQFF.

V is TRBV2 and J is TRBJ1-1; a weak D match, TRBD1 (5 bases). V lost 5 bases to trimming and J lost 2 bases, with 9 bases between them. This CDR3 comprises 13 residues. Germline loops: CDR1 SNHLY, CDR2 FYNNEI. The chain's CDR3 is CASSRQFNTEAFF. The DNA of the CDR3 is TGTGCCAGCAGTCGACAGTTTAACACTGAAGCTTTCTTT.

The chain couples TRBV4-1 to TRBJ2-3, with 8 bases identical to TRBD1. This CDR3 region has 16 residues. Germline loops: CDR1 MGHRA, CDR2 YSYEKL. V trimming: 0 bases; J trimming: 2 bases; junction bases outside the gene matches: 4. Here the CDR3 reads CASSQDLDRVTDTQYF. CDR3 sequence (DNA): TGCGCCAGCAGCCAAGATCTGGACAGGGTCACAGATACGCAGTATTTT.

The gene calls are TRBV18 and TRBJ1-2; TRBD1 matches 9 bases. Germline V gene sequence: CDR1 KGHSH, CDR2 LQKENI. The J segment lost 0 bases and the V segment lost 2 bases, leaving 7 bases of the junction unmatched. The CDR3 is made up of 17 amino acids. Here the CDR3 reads CASSPSTGGSSNYGYTF. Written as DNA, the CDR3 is TGTGCCAGCTCACCATCGACAGGGGGTTCGTCTAACTATGGCTACACCTTC.

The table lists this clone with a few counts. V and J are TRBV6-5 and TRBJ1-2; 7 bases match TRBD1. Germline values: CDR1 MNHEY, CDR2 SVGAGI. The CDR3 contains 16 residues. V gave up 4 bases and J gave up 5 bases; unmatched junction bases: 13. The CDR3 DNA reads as TGTGCCAGCAGTTCAGGGGCTGCGGACAGGAGATATGGCTACACCTTC. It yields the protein CASSSGAADRRYGYTF.

CDR3 loop: CASSAGPRVAAFF. The CDR3 coding sequence is TGTGCCAGCAGTGCCGGTCCAAGGGTAGCGGCTTTCTTT. The gene calls are TRBV2 and TRBJ1-1; D is undetermined. In germline, CDR1 is SNHLY, CDR2 FYNNEI. Trimming pared 4 bases from V and 11 bases from J, leaving 17 bases between. The CDR3 is made up of 13 amino acids.

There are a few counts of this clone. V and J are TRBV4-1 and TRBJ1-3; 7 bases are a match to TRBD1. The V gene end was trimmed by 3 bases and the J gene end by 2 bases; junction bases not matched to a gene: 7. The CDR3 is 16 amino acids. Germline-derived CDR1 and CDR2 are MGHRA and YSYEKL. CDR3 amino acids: CASSQGAQGTGNTIYF. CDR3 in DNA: TGCGCCAGCAGCCAGGGAGCACAGGGGACTGGAAACACCATATATTTT.

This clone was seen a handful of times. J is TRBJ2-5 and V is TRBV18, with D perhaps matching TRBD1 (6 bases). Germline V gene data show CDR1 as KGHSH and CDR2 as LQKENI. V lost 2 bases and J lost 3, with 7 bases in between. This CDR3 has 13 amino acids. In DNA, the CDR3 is TGTGCCAGCTCACCAGGACAGAAAGAGACCCAGTACTTC. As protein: CASSPGQKETQYF.

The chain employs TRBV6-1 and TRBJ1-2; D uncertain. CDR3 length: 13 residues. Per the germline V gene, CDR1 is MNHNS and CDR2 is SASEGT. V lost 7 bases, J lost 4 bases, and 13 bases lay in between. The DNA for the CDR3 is TGTGCCAGCATTCTCCAGGCTGCCTATGGCTACACCTTC. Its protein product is CASILQAAYGYTF.

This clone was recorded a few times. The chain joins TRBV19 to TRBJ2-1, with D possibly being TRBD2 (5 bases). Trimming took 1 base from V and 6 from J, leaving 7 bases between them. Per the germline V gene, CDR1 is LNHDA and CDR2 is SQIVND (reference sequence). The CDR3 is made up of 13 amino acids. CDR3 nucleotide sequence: TGTGCCAGTAGTATAGGGGCGGGCAATGAGCAGTTCTTC. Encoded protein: CASSIGAGNEQFF.

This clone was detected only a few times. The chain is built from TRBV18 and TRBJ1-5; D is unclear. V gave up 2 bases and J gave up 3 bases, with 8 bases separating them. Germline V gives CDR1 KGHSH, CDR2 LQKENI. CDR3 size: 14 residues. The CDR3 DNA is TGTGCCAGCTCACCAAATACAGACAATCAGCCCCAGCATTTT. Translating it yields CASSPNTDNQPQHF.

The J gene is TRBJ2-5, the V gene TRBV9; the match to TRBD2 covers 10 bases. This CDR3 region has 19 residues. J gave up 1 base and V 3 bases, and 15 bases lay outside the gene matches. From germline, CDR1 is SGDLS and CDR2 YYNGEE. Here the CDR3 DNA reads TGTGCCAGCAGCGGTACCCTTAAGCGGGGGGGCTCCTCCCAAGAGACCCAGTACTTC. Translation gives CASSGTLKRGGSSQETQYF.